These 7 T cell receptor beta chains came from one sample sequenced in a study of blood T cell repertoires in COVID-19. TCRdb's table, derived via immunoSEQ multiplex PCR, lists solely in-frame clones and lacks some. The sample yields approximately 270,000 clones, about 90% seen once. Sequenced input: peripheral blood. Receptor source: a man older than 75 with acute or convalescent COVID-19.

This rearrangement joins TRBV11-2 to TRBJ1-1, with 7 positions matching TRBD1. This CDR3 is built from 13 residues. The germline CDR1 and CDR2 sequences are SGHAT and FQNNGV. The ends lost 6 bases at V and 5 bases at J; junction bases unmatched: 6. The CDR3 region has the DNA TGTGCCAGCAGGCGACAGGGAGTGACTGAAGCTTTCTTT. This gives the protein CASRRQGVTEAFF. Supplemented by reference TRBV11-2 and TRBJ1-1, the full variable domain reads EAGVAQSPRYKIIEKRQSVAFWCNPISGHATLYWYQQILGQGPKLLIQFQNNGVVDDSQLPKDRFSAERLKGVDSTLKIQPAKLEDSAVYLCASRRQGVTEAFFGQGTRLTVV.

For the CDR3, the DNA is TGTGCCAGCAGTGGGGGCGGAGAGAACACCGGGGAGCTGTTTTTT. This encodes CASSGGGENTGELFF. This rearrangement joins TRBV2 to TRBJ2-2, with TRBD1 as a possible D gene (5 bases). V dropped 4 bases and J dropped 1 base, with 10 bases sitting between them. CDR3 length: 15 amino acids. The germline CDR1 and CDR2 sequences are SNHLY and FYNNEI. Variable domain in full (rest from reference TRBV2 and TRBJ2-2): EPEVTQTPSHQVTQMGQEVILRCVPISNHLYFYWYRQILGQKVEFLVSFYNNEISEKSEIFDDQFSVERPDGSNFTLKIRSTKLEDSAMYFCASSGGGENTGELFFGEGSRLTVL.

The chain uses TRBV29-1 and TRBJ2-4, with 7 bases identical to TRBD1. The CDR3 has 14 amino acids. V was pared by 6 bases and J by 4 bases, with 9 bases of the junction left unmatched. Germline assignment: CDR1 SQVTM and CDR2 ANQGSEA. The CDR3 loop is CSVGKGAEKNIQYF. DNA of the CDR3: TGCAGCGTCGGAAAGGGGGCAGAGAAAAACATTCAGTACTTC.

The J gene is TRBJ2-5, the V gene TRBV6-5, with a possible D match to TRBD1 (6 bases). Germline lookup yields CDR1 MNHEY and CDR2 SVGAGI. CDR3 length: 13 amino acids. Trimming took 2 bases from V and 2 from J, leaving 6 bases between them. The CDR3 nucleotides read TGTGCCAGCAGTTACGGACAGCAAGAGACCCAGTACTTC. This encodes CASSYGQQETQYF.

The chain employs TRBV7-2 and TRBJ2-7; a weak D match, TRBD2 (6 bases). Germline CDR1 and CDR2: SGHTA and FQGNSA. Trimming cost V 3 bases and J 0 bases, with 12 bases left between them. The CDR3 has 15 amino acids. Written as DNA, the CDR3 is TGTGCCAGCAGCTTCTTTCGGGGGAACTCCTACGAGCAGTACTTC. As protein: CASSFFRGNSYEQYF.

V gene TRBV6-2 or TRBV6-3 combines with J gene TRBJ2-7; TRBD1 agrees at 10 bases. The V segment lost 4 bases and the J segment 4 bases; nucleotides outside the gene matches: 7. Germline V gene sequence: CDR1 MNHEY, CDR2 SVGEGT. This CDR3 region has 15 residues. The CDR3 sequence is CASSSSRTGGYEQYF. CDR3 in DNA: TGTGCCAGCAGTTCCTCCAGGACAGGGGGGTACGAGCAGTACTTC.

The chain joins TRBV4-3 to TRBJ2-4; 10 nucleotides agree with TRBD1. The CDR3 length is 21 residues. Looked up from germline, CDR1 is LGHNA and CDR2 is YSLEER. The V gene end was trimmed by 3 bases and the J gene end by 0 bases; junction bases not matched to a gene: 17. The CDR3 here is CASSHFISDRGDFLAKNIQYF. In nucleotides, the CDR3 is TGCGCCAGCAGCCACTTTATCTCGGACAGGGGGGATTTTCTAGCCAAAAACATTCAGTACTTC.